This is a list of T cell receptor beta chains from one sample in a study of shared clonotypes between healthy human individuals. The method was immunoSEQ multiplex PCR; TCRdb's version includes in-frame clones alone and lacks a portion of them. This table holds around 1.1 million clones, more than 75% found once. The sequencing sample was made of memory CD4+ T cells from PBMCs. These receptors all come from a man between 18 and 29 years old in good health. Some clones in this sample may be carry-over from other donors' samples. CDR3s include the opening cysteine and the closing phenylalanine or tryptophan. The D gene is left open where the match is weak. Expanded clones are given a class, and other clones once, few, many or no size at all.

J | size | D | V | CDR3 | DNA
TRBJ1-6 | . | . | TRBV6-5 | CASSGNSPLHF | TGTGCCAGCAGCGGGAATTCACCCCTCCACTTT
TRBJ2-7 | . | . | TRBV6-5 | CASSLLGDYEQYF | TGTGCCAGCAGTCTACTGGGGGACTACGAGCAGTACTTC
TRBJ2-7 | few | . | TRBV20-1 | CSAISGYEQYF | TGCAGTGCTATCAGCGGCTACGAGCAGTACTTC
TRBJ2-1 | once | . | TRBV10-1 | CASSEAYNEQFF | TGCGCCAGCAGTGAAGCTTACAATGAGCAGTTCTTC
TRBJ2-3 | . | TRBD1 | TRBV4-2 | CASSQGQGATDTQYF | TGTGCCAGCAGCCAAGGACAGGGGGCCACAGATACGCAGTATTTT
TRBJ2-7 | . | . | TRBV19 | CASSPSLARIRNEQYF | TGTGCCAGTAGTCCCAGCCTAGCGAGAATCCGGAACGAGCAGTACTTC
TRBJ2-5 | . | . | TRBV5-1 | CASSLAAGVAPETQYF | TGCGCCAGCAGCTTGGCGGCAGGTGTTGCCCCGGAGACCCAGTACTTC
TRBJ1-1 | . | . | TRBV28 | CASRLIDEAQDTEAFF | TGTGCCAGCCGACTAATCGATGAGGCGCAGGACACTGAAGCTTTCTTT
TRBJ2-5 | . | . | TRBV5-1 | CASSWQGSRVETQYF | TGCGCCAGCAGCTGGCAGGGTTCGAGGGTAGAGACCCAGTACTTC
TRBJ2-7 | many | . | TRBV7-7 | CASSNRDRNEQYF | TGTGCCAGCAGCAACAGAGACAGAAACGAGCAGTACTTC
TRBJ2-3 | . | TRBD2 | TRBV2 | CASSEGGSDTQYF | TGTGCCAGCAGCGAGGGAGGGTCAGATACGCAGTATTTT
TRBJ1-5 | few | TRBD1 | TRBV7-2 | CASSAGQGAQPQHF | TGTGCCAGCAGCGCCGGACAGGGCGCTCAGCCCCAGCATTTT
TRBJ2-7 | . | . | TRBV5-5 | CASSLGEGRGAYEQYF | TGTGCCAGCAGCTTAGGCGAGGGAAGAGGGGCTTACGAGCAGTACTTC
TRBJ2-7 | . | . | TRBV28 | CASIQSVGGPFSYEQYF | TGTGCCAGCATTCAAAGCGTAGGGGGGCCTTTCTCCTACGAGCAGTACTTC
TRBJ1-5 | . | . | TRBV7-2 | CASSSRTGEGGPQHF | TGTGCCAGCAGCTCCAGGACTGGGGAGGGGGGGCCCCAGCATTTT
TRBJ2-1 | . | . | TRBV28 | CASSLGSYGAQFF | TGTGCCAGCAGTTTAGGTAGTTACGGCGCGCAGTTCTTC
TRBJ2-6 | . | . | TRBV5-1 | CASSPSPGEANVLTF | TGCGCCAGCAGCCCCTCCCCGGGAGAGGCCAACGTCCTGACTTTC
TRBJ2-3 | . | . | TRBV30 | CAWSDRMADTQYF | TGTGCCTGGAGTGATAGGATGGCAGATACGCAGTATTTT
TRBJ1-5 | many | . | TRBV10-3 | CATKDFGVRQPQHF | TGTGCCACCAAGGATTTTGGCGTGCGTCAGCCCCAGCATTTT
TRBJ2-3 | . | . | TRBV7-8 | CASCISTDTQYF | TGTGCCAGCTGTATTAGCACAGATACGCAGTATTTT
TRBJ2-4 | . | TRBD1 | TRBV7-3 | CASSPAAVGQGGIQYF | TGTGCCAGCAGCCCTGCGGCCGTAGGACAGGGGGGCATTCAGTACTTC
TRBJ2-2 | . | TRBD2 | TRBV6-1 | CASSLADTGELFF | TGTGCCAGCAGCCTAGCGGACACCGGGGAGCTGTTTTTT
TRBJ1-1 | . | TRBD1 | TRBV6-5 | CASSQLTGGTEAFF | TGTGCCAGCAGTCAACTGACAGGGGGCACTGAAGCTTTCTTT
TRBJ2-7 | . | . | TRBV5-1 | CASSPPGTSYEQYF | TGCGCCAGCAGCCCCCCTGGGACCTCCTACGAGCAGTACTTC